This is a list of T cell receptor beta chains from one sample in a study of response to subunit inactivated influenza vaccine. MiXCR, applied by TCRdb to the RT-PCR reads, yields one record per CDR3 protein. The table lists around 520,000 distinct CDR3 sequences, around 25% of them singletons. The sample was CD4+ T cells sorted from PBMCs, taken 5 days after vaccination. The receptor set was obtained from a man aged 50-59 years who received an inactivated influenza vaccine. The CDR3 runs from the conserved cysteine through the conserved F or W. D genes are given only for firm matches. Clone sizes are given selectively: once, few, many, or a class where the clone is expanded.

TRBJ1-1 | - | TRBV6-2/TRBV6-3 | - | CASTDTMNTEAFF | TGTGCCAGCACTGACACGATGAACACTGAAGCTTTCTTT
TRBJ2-1 | - | TRBV24-1 | TRBD2 | CATSREGDSYNEQFF | TGTGCCACCAGTCGGGAGGGGGACTCCTACAATGAGCAGTTCTTC
TRBJ2-1 | - | TRBV6-2/TRBV6-3 | - | CASSYSGRDWNEQFF | TGTGCCAGCAGTTACTCGGGACGGGATTGGAATGAGCAGTTCTTC
TRBJ2-1 | few | TRBV24-1 | - | CATSDPGTRNEQFF | TGTGCCACCAGTGATCCCGGGACTCGGAATGAGCAGTTCTTC
TRBJ2-1 | few | TRBV4-2 | TRBD2 | CASSQRTSGANNEQFF | TGTGCCAGCAGCCAACGGACTAGCGGGGCAAACAATGAGCAGTTCTTC
TRBJ2-2 | - | TRBV20-1 | - | CSARDGGVGELFF | TGCAGTGCTAGAGATGGTGGGGTCGGGGAGCTGTTTTTT
TRBJ2-1 | - | TRBV9 | TRBD2 | CASSLSGGAGYNEQFF | TGTGCCAGCAGCCTTAGCGGGGGGGCCGGGTACAATGAGCAGTTCTTC
TRBJ2-2 | few | TRBV14 | - | CASSQFRRPLQGPNTGELFF | TGTGCCAGCAGCCAATTTCGTCGTCCATTGCAGGGACCGAACACCGGGGAGCTGTTTTTT
TRBJ2-7 | few | TRBV6-2/TRBV6-3 | - | CASSSVDGATYEQYF | TGTGCCAGCAGCTCGGTTGATGGGGCAACCTACGAGCAGTACTTC
TRBJ2-2 | many | TRBV5-1 | - | CASSLSRSGELFF | TGCGCCAGCAGCTTGAGCCGATCCGGGGAGCTGTTTTTT
TRBJ1-3 | - | TRBV20-1 | - | CSARVLSGNTIYF | TGCAGTGCTAGAGTGCTCTCTGGAAACACCATATATTTT
TRBJ1-1 | once | TRBV6-2/TRBV6-3 | - | CASSYYMGSVTAFF | TGTGCCAGCAGTTACTATATGGGCTCTGTGACAGCTTTCTTT
TRBJ2-5 | few | TRBV6-2/TRBV6-3 | TRBD1 | CASSRQGVRQETQYF | TGTGCCAGCAGCCGACAGGGGGTGAGGCAAGAGACCCAGTACTTC
TRBJ2-3 | many | TRBV12-3/TRBV12-4 | - | CASKGGTDTQYF | TGTGCCAGCAAGGGGGGAACAGATACGCAGTATTTT
TRBJ2-3 | few | TRBV7-2 | TRBD1 | CASSTDRATDTQYF | TGTGCCAGCAGCACCGACAGGGCCACAGATACGCAGTATTTT
TRBJ1-2 | - | TRBV6-5 | - | CASSYSKEGYGYTF | TGTGCCAGCAGTTACTCGAAGGAAGGCTATGGCTACACCTTC
TRBJ2-4 | many | TRBV7-8 | - | CASTALTAKNIQYF | TGTGCCAGCACAGCACTTACAGCCAAAAACATTCAGTACTTC
TRBJ2-3 | - | TRBV7-2 | TRBD2 | CASSIGLAGVGDTQYF | TGTGCCAGCAGTATAGGACTAGCGGGAGTGGGAGATACGCAGTATTTT
TRBJ2-1 | - | TRBV6-5 | TRBD2 | CASSYPGGEQFF | TGTGCCAGCAGTTACCCGGGAGGCGAGCAGTTCTTC
TRBJ1-3 | few | TRBV9 | - | CASSVLSDDSGNTIYF | TGTGCCAGCAGCGTCCTTTCCGATGACTCTGGAAACACCATATATTTT
TRBJ2-1 | - | TRBV5-5 | - | CASSTTGIEQFF | TGTGCCAGCAGCACGACGGGGATCGAGCAGTTCTTC
TRBJ2-1 | - | TRBV20-1 | TRBD2 | CSARFPGTSGSYNEQFF | TGCAGTGCTAGATTCCCTGGGACTAGCGGCTCCTACAATGAGCAGTTCTTC
TRBJ2-5 | - | TRBV29-1 | - | CSVGPGHRGETQYF | TGCAGCGTTGGCCCTGGACACCGAGGAGAGACCCAGTACTTC
TRBJ1-1 | - | TRBV24-1 | - | CATSDPRAAGTEAFF | TGTGCCACCAGTGATCCAAGGGCCGCTGGGACTGAAGCTTTTTTT
TRBJ2-2 | - | TRBV6-1 | TRBD1 | CASGGQGVTGELFF | TGTGCCAGCGGTGGACAGGGAGTCACCGGGGAGCTGTTTTTT
TRBJ2-3 | few | TRBV20-1 | - | CSALAGGLYTDTQYF | TGCAGTGCCTTAGCAGGGGGGCTCTACACAGATACGCAGTATTTT
TRBJ1-6 | - | TRBV10-3 | - | CAISESGRRGDNSPLHF | TGTGCCATCAGTGAGTCGGGACGGAGGGGAGATAACTCACCCCTCCACTTT
TRBJ1-1 | - | TRBV29-1 | - | CSVEGQFRNTEAFF | TGCAGCGTTGAAGGGCAGTTTCGTAACACTGAAGCTTTCTTT
TRBJ2-1 | few | TRBV18 | - | CASSPPSGDEQFF | TGTGCCAGCTCACCACCGAGTGGCGATGAGCAGTTCTTC
TRBJ2-7 | - | TRBV28 | - | CASSLHNPYEQYF | TGTGCCAGCAGCCTACACAATCCCTACGAGCAGTACTTC
TRBJ2-1 | few | TRBV25-1 | - | CASSDWGFSYNEQFF | TGTGCCAGCAGTGATTGGGGGTTTTCCTACAATGAGCAGTTCTTC
TRBJ2-3 | few | TRBV4-1 | - | CASSSPYPSSTDTQYF | TGCGCCAGCAGCAGCCCCTACCCATCCAGCACAGATACGCAGTATTTT
TRBJ2-7 | few | TRBV5-1 | TRBD1 | CASRGTGGSEQYF | TGCGCCAGCAGAGGGACAGGGGGCTCCGAGCAGTACTTC
TRBJ2-4 | few | TRBV3-1 | - | CASSQVARNGIQYF | TGTGCCAGCAGCCAAGTGGCCAGGAATGGAATTCAGTACTTC
TRBJ2-5 | - | TRBV6-1 | - | CASSPLAGEETQYF | TGTGCCAGCAGTCCCCTTGCAGGGGAAGAGACCCAGTACTTC
TRBJ2-3 | - | TRBV4-3 | TRBD2 | CASSRLAGVDTQYF | TGCGCCAGCAGCCGACTAGCGGGAGTGGATACGCAGTATTTT
TRBJ1-4 | - | TRBV6-8 | TRBD1 | CASRATGWGEKLFF | TGTGCCAGCAGAGCGACAGGGTGGGGTGAAAAACTGTTTTTT
TRBJ2-7 | - | TRBV20-1 | TRBD2 | CSARESGTSLYEQYF | TGCAGTGCTAGAGAATCCGGGACTAGCCTCTACGAGCAGTACTTC
TRBJ1-1 | many | TRBV5-1 | TRBD1 | CASSPGQGGTEAFF | TGCGCCAGCAGCCCCGGACAGGGTGGAACTGAAGCTTTCTTT
TRBJ2-1 | - | TRBV6-5 | - | CASSLGPRNEQFF | TGTGCCAGCAGCTTAGGCCCAAGGAATGAGCAGTTCTTC
TRBJ2-7 | few | TRBV7-9 | - | CASSFRVGEQYF | TGTGCCAGCAGCTTTAGGGTCGGCGAGCAGTACTTC
TRBJ2-1 | - | TRBV15 | - | CATSRLDRNEQFF | TGTGCCACCAGCAGGCTTGACAGGAATGAGCAGTTCTTC
TRBJ1-4 | - | TRBV5-1 | TRBD1 | CASSSGGADEKLFF | TGCGCCAGCAGTTCAGGGGGCGCGGATGAAAAACTGTTTTTT
TRBJ2-7 | - | TRBV20-1 | TRBD2 | CSARVVASGTTYEQYF | TGCAGTGCTAGAGTCGTGGCTAGCGGGACGACCTACGAGCAGTACTTC
TRBJ1-5 | - | TRBV7-6 | - | CASSLALNQPQHF | TGTGCCAGCAGCTTAGCGCTAAACCAGCCCCAGCATTTT
TRBJ1-5 | - | TRBV12-3/TRBV12-4 | - | CASGRTAVNQPQHF | TGTGCCAGCGGGCGGACAGCGGTAAATCAGCCCCAGCATTTT
TRBJ2-5 | few | TRBV29-1 | - | CSVEEGRETQYF | TGCAGCGTTGAAGAAGGAAGAGAGACCCAGTACTTC
TRBJ2-5 | few | TRBV4-2 | - | CASSQGGMVETQYF | TGTGCCAGCAGCCAGGGCGGGATGGTGGAGACCCAGTACTTC
TRBJ2-1 | few | TRBV7-9 | - | CASSVTSHFYNEQFF | TGTGCCAGCAGCGTGACTAGTCACTTCTACAATGAGCAGTTCTTC
TRBJ1-6 | - | TRBV12-3/TRBV12-4 | - | CASSFSEGYNSPLHF | TGTGCCAGCAGTTTTTCGGAGGGATACAATTCACCCCTCCACTTT
TRBJ2-1 | few | TRBV7-9 | TRBD1 | CASSQGQVYNEQFF | TGTGCCAGCAGTCAGGGACAGGTGTACAATGAGCAGTTCTTC
TRBJ1-4 | many | TRBV6-1 | - | CASSEAEGLINEKLFF | TGTGCCAGCAGTGAAGCTGAGGGATTGATTAATGAAAAACTGTTTTTT